These 2 T cell receptor beta chains were all obtained from the same sample, sequenced in a study of neoadjuvant anti-PD-1 for oral cavity cancer listed by TCRdb under 2021. This specimen's time point label, per the study, means: before neoadjuvant nivolumab. The library came from the immunoSEQ multiplex PCR assay. TCRdb obtained this table from immuneACCESS and retained in-frame rearrangements with V and J assigned. These tables miss some clones; where compared with another copy, unresolved V genes account for less than half of the shortfall, and the remainder is unexplained. Present in this sample are 9,500 to 11,000 clones, under 65% of which were seen just once. The ten largest clones represent 26% of the sample. The specimen was tumor tissue, collected before nivolumab (anti-PD-1) treatment. The receptor set was obtained from a person between 40 and 85 years old with oral cavity squamous cell carcinoma.

The rearrangement joins TRBV27 to TRBJ1-1; no reliable D call. The CDR3 is 14 residues long. The V and J ends lost 8 bases and 4 bases respectively, with 17 bases between them. Germline CDR1 MNHEY, CDR2 SMNVEV (reference sequence). CDR3 coding DNA: TGTGCCAGCGGGAGGTCTATCGAGAGCACTGAAGCTTTCTTT. Translated: CASGRSIESTEAFF.

This chain joins TRBV11-3 and TRBJ2-1; 12 bases align to TRBD2. In germline, CDR1 is SGHNT, CDR2 YENEEA. The CDR3 totals 13 residues. V trimming: 5 bases; J trimming: 12 bases; junction bases outside the gene matches: 5. In nucleotides, the CDR3 is TGTGCCAGCAGCCTAGCGGGGGGGCTTTCGCAGTTCTTC. It encodes CASSLAGGLSQFF.